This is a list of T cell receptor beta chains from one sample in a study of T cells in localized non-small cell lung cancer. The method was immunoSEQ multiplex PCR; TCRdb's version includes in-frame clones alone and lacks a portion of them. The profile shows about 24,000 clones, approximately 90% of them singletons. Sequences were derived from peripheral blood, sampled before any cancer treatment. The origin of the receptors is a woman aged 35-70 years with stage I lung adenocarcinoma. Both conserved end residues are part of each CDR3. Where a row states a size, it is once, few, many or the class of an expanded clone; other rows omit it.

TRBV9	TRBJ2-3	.	CASSVGTSGGGADTQYF
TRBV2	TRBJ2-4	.	CASSLRPAGNIQYF
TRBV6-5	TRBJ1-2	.	CASSYSRVPGQGPYTF
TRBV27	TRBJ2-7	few	CASSLGLGGTYEQYF
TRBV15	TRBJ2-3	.	CATAPATSGRATQYF
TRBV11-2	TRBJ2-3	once	CASSPQADTQYF
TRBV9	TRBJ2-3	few	CASSVGELTDTQYF
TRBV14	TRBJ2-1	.	CASSQLAVSSYNEQFF
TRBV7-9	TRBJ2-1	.	CASSLEAGRFF
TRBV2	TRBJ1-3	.	CASSEPPAGDAGNTIYF
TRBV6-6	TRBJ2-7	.	CASTTSPFYEQYF
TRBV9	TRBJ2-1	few	CASSVASVTLRRIAGTNEQFF
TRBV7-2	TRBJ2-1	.	CASSLGLAGGPRFF
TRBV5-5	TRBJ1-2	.	CASSSETVLYGYTF
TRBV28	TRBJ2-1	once	CASSLRLANNEQFF
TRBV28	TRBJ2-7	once	CATIAGGSYEQYF
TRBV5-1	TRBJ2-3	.	CASSLGPGSTDTQYF
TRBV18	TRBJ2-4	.	CASSAGEAKNIQYF
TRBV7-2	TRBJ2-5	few	CASSLAGAGAQYF
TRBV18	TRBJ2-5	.	CASSPPFGWETQYF